A selection of T cell receptor beta chains follows, all from one sample in a study of identical twins. TCRdb ran MiXCR on the 5' RACE reads and lists one entry per CDR3 protein. The sample includes approximately 260,000 distinct CDR3 sequences, 6.5% to 9.5% seen only once; the top ten take roughly 3%. The data also belong to a second study, concerning yellow fever vaccine responses in identical twins.

The sequenced sample consisted of CD8+ T cells sorted from blood. These receptors were taken from a young woman in good health. CDR3s include the opening cysteine and the closing phenylalanine or tryptophan. The order of the fields is clone size, V gene, J gene, CDR3 length, CDR3 protein. Clone size appears in some rows only: once, few, many, or a class for an expanded clone.

.	TRBV30	TRBJ2-3	14	CAWSVLGGPDTQYF
.	TRBV6-5	TRBJ2-1	16	CASSYGGGTLDNEQFF
many	TRBV7-9	TRBJ2-3	16	CASSLRSGGPTDTQYF
many	TRBV7-9	TRBJ2-7	15	CASSVRDRGSYEQYF
.	TRBV10-3	TRBJ2-5	14	CATRQGELQETQYF
.	TRBV18	TRBJ2-7	14	CASSPGAGGHEQYF
many	TRBV29-1	TRBJ2-3	12	CSVEVDVDTQYF
few	TRBV6-5	TRBJ2-5	14	CASSYQGQRADQYF
few	TRBV29-1	TRBJ2-7	13	CSGGGGSSYEQYF
few	TRBV5-1	TRBJ2-3	17	CASSLAETSGTGDTQYF
.	TRBV9	TRBJ2-5	14	CASSVEDRKETQYF
few	TRBV4-1	TRBJ2-7	14	CASSQDRSGPEQYF
many	TRBV28	TRBJ2-5	13	CASSFARGETQYF